Sequencing of this T cell receptor beta chain was carried out in a study of T cells in women clearing cervical HPV infection. Germline lookup yields CDR1 MNHEY and CDR2 SVGEGT. The J segment lost 5 bases and the V segment lost 5 bases, leaving 1 base of the junction unmatched. The CDR3 runs 15 residues. For this clone: The read ends 3 residues shy of where the CDR3 ends; the end is completed using the germline J gene.

Clones were sequenced by immunoSEQ multiplex PCR, and TCRdb holds only the in-frame ones, with some missing. The sample totals 44,000 or so clones. The chain uses TRBV6-2 or TRBV6-3 and TRBJ2-2; 14 nucleotides agree with TRBD2. The sample was blood buffy coat. The sequence derives from a woman between 18 and 69 years old with a cervical HPV16 infection that either progressed to CIN3+ or cleared (not recorded which). Partial CDR3 DNA: TGTGCCAGCAGTCGGACTAGCGGGGGGACCGGGGAG. As protein: CASSRTSGGTGE. The entire CDR3 reads CASSRTSGGTGELFF.